Listed below are T cell receptor beta chains from one sample, sequenced in a study of blood T cell repertoires in COVID-19. Assay used: immunoSEQ multiplex PCR; TCRdb lists only in-frame clones, some missing. The table shows around 300,000 clones, with 87% occurring only once. The material sequenced was PBMCs or T cells enriched from blood (not recorded which). The receptors here all came from a woman aged 25 to 39 who had recovered from COVID-19. Each CDR3 is given with its conserved first and last residue. Fields, in order: clone size, V gene, J gene, CDR3 protein. Only some rows state a clone size, as once, few, many or a class for expanded clones.

abundance: NA; v_gene: TRBV18; j_gene: TRBJ2-7; CDR3aa: CASSPSTGSDEQYF
abundance: NA; v_gene: TRBV27; j_gene: TRBJ1-6; CDR3aa: CAVSRQDNSPLHF
abundance: NA; v_gene: TRBV7-8; j_gene: TRBJ1-2; CDR3aa: CASSLADRSANYGYTF
abundance: few; v_gene: TRBV4-1; j_gene: TRBJ1-4; CDR3aa: CASSQVGGRLTNEKLFF
abundance: NA; v_gene: TRBV19; j_gene: TRBJ1-1; CDR3aa: CASRTTRDTEAFF
abundance: NA; v_gene: TRBV11-2; j_gene: TRBJ2-5; CDR3aa: CASSADSGVRETQYF
abundance: NA; v_gene: TRBV5-1; j_gene: TRBJ2-3; CDR3aa: CASSLGGIWTDTQYF
abundance: NA; v_gene: TRBV5-1; j_gene: TRBJ1-2; CDR3aa: CASSLDRGTYGYTF
abundance: NA; v_gene: TRBV9; j_gene: TRBJ1-3; CDR3aa: CASSASGRSGNTIYF
abundance: few; v_gene: TRBV19; j_gene: TRBJ1-5; CDR3aa: CASSIIPITSNQPQHF
abundance: NA; v_gene: TRBV9; j_gene: TRBJ2-3; CDR3aa: CASSTRGGAGDTQYF
abundance: few; v_gene: TRBV6-2/TRBV6-3; j_gene: TRBJ1-6; CDR3aa: CASSLGATPPSSYNSPLHF
abundance: NA; v_gene: TRBV24-1; j_gene: TRBJ2-2; CDR3aa: CATSDLEGAETGELFF
abundance: NA; v_gene: TRBV25-1; j_gene: TRBJ1-2; CDR3aa: CASSAGTGVGYTF
abundance: NA; v_gene: TRBV4-1; j_gene: TRBJ1-5; CDR3aa: CASSLNTRSGQPQHF
abundance: NA; v_gene: TRBV6-5; j_gene: TRBJ2-2; CDR3aa: CASSSPRRAATGELFF
abundance: NA; v_gene: TRBV6-1; j_gene: TRBJ2-2; CDR3aa: CASSESPGDGTGELFF
abundance: NA; v_gene: TRBV6-5; j_gene: TRBJ1-1; CDR3aa: CASSLSGSRNTEAFF
abundance: NA; v_gene: TRBV6-4; j_gene: TRBJ1-1; CDR3aa: CASSVGQGNTEAFF
abundance: NA; v_gene: TRBV5-8; j_gene: TRBJ2-7; CDR3aa: CASSSQGLARFGYEQYF
abundance: NA; v_gene: TRBV7-9; j_gene: TRBJ1-1; CDR3aa: CASSLGTGTRTEAFF
abundance: NA; v_gene: TRBV5-1; j_gene: TRBJ1-2; CDR3aa: CASSYTGGAGYTF
abundance: NA; v_gene: TRBV23-1; j_gene: TRBJ2-1; CDR3aa: CASSPSSAGGHQMIYNEQFF